Presented here are 2 T cell receptor beta chains from one specimen sequenced in a study of molecular identifiers for immune sequencing clone quantification. TCRdb analysed the PCR reads with MiXCR anew, one entry per CDR3 protein. The sample shows 300,000 to 400,000 distinct CDR3 sequences, about a quarter of them seen only once. Sequencing was done on a sample of naive CD8+ T cells from blood, with Jurkat cell RNA spiked in. The subset here: FACS-sorted CD8+CD4-CCR7+CD45RA+ naive T cells. All receptors derive from a human donor in good health. Some libraries in this study had Jurkat cell RNA spiked in.

This clonotype is a singleton in its sample. It may be a read error: a sequence one base away is much more abundant. V gene TRBV5-3 combines with J gene TRBJ1-2; D perhaps matches TRBD1 (6 bases). TRBV5-3 carries the ORF label, with uncertain function. This CDR3 has 17 amino acids. The CDR3 DNA is TGTGCCAGCAGCTCCCGACAGGTGCCGAGTAATTCCTATGGCTACACCTTC. It translates to CASSSRQVPSNSYGYTF.

The chain is built from TRBV7-8 and TRBJ2-5, with TRBD1 as a possible D gene (6 bases). Between the trimmed V and J ends, which lost 4 bases and 0 bases, there was a span of 18 bases. The length of the CDR3 is 17 residues. Germline V lookup: CDR1 SGHVS, CDR2 FQNEAQ. The CDR3 nucleotides are TGTGCCAGCAGCTCAAGGCGCAGGGGCGAGCACCAAGAGACCCAGTACTTC. Translating it yields CASSSRRRGEHQETQYF.